The 19 T cell receptor beta chains below come from one sample, sequenced in a study of blood T cells in healthy people across ages. A sample-barcoded 5' primer and a J-beta primer mix were used in a second PCR of roughly 7 to 11 cycles. TCRdb recomputed calls from the 5' RACE reads with MiXCR, one row per CDR3 protein. The table includes 1.5 million to 2 million distinct CDR3 sequences, around 36% detected once. The sample taken for sequencing was blood. The source is a woman younger than 45 in good health.

This clonotype showed up just a few times. The CDR3 loop reads CASSLGGWSETQYF. DNA for the CDR3: TGTGCCAGCAGCTTAGGGGGATGGTCCGAGACCCAGTACTTC. The chain carries TRBV7-9 and TRBJ2-7; no definite D call. TRBJ2-5 matches the DNA end more closely, so the J call is doubtful. There are 14 residues in the CDR3. The germline gives CDR1 SEHNR, CDR2 FQNEAQ (reference sequence).

A few counts support this clonotype. An end of the junction does not agree with germline; a read error may underlie this. The chain has TRBV20-1 and TRBJ2-5, with D hard to call. Germline V lookup: CDR1 DFQATT, CDR2 SNEGSKA (reference sequence). This CDR3 has 14 residues. DNA of the CDR3: TGCAGTGCTAGTAGGGCCAGTCCGGGCGAGACCCAGGACTTC. This translates into CSASRASPGETQDF.

This clonotype was seen a handful of times. J is TRBJ1-2 and V is TRBV2; D remains unclear. CDR3 length equals 12 residues. Germline assignment: CDR1 SNHLY and CDR2 FYNNEI. The germline V and J ends were trimmed by 3 bases and 4 bases, with 6 bases remaining between them. The CDR3: CASSDYSYGYTF. The CDR3 DNA reads TGTGCCAGCAGTGATTACAGCTATGGCTACACCTTC.

This clonotype occurred a few times. This sequence joins TRBV6-1 and TRBJ2-1; D unclear. Germline V CDR1 and CDR2: MNHNS, SASEGT. The CDR3 spans 15 residues. V shed 6 bases and J shed 0 bases, with 12 bases lying between them. Here the CDR3 reads CASRSRTFSYNEQFF. As DNA, the CDR3 is TGTGCCAGCAGATCAAGGACCTTCTCCTACAATGAGCAGTTCTTC.

There are a few counts of this clonotype. The chain links TRBV20-1 to TRBJ2-5; either TRBD1 or TRBD2 may fit D (5 bases each). The V gene lost 3 bases and the J gene lost 5 bases, with 13 bases spanning the gap. Germline values: CDR1 DFQATT, CDR2 SNEGSKA (reference sequence). CDR3 length: 13 amino acids. For the CDR3, the DNA is TGCAGTGCTAGCCCCGCGTGGGGGGAGACCCAGTACTTC. Translating gives CSASPAWGETQYF.

This clonotype was observed a few times. One end of the junction varies from germline; a read error may be responsible. The genes are TRBV7-3 and TRBJ2-3; 7 bases agree with TRBD1. Germline V gene sequence: CDR1 SGHTA, CDR2 FQGTGA. The CDR3 has 14 amino acids. The CDR3 nucleotides are TGTGCCAGCAGCTTGGGACAGCGCACAGATGCGCAGTATTTT. Its translation: CASSLGQRTDAQYF.

The sample holds one count of this clonotype. The junction departs from germline at one end; a sequencing error may be responsible. The CDR3 DNA sequence: TGTGCCGTCAGTGAGGGAGGGAACTATGGCTACACCTTC. It codes for CAVSEGGNYGYTF. The chain employs TRBV10-3 and TRBJ1-2; D is uncertain. This CDR3 has 13 residues. Germline loops: CDR1 ENHRY, CDR2 SYGVKD.

About this clonotype itself: This sequence may be a read error, since a much larger clone differs from it by one base. The chain combines TRBV7-8 with TRBJ1-1; 12 nucleotides agree with TRBD1. This CDR3 is 16 amino acids long. Germline CDR1 is SGHVS and CDR2 is FQNEAQ. In nucleotides, the CDR3 is TGTGTCAGCAGCTCCGGGACAGGGGGCTGGAACACTGAAGCTTTCTTT. Its protein product is CVSSSGTGGWNTEAFF.

The sample holds many counts of this clonotype. J is TRBJ2-7 and V is TRBV29-1; 9 nucleotides align to TRBD2. Trimming at V came to 8 bases and at J to 1 base, leaving 3 bases not matched to a gene. Germline-derived CDR1 and CDR2 are SQVTM and ANQGSEA. The length of the CDR3 is 12 residues. This chain's CDR3 is CSMTSGSYEQYF. DNA of the CDR3: TGCAGCATGACTAGCGGTTCCTACGAGCAGTACTTC.

This clonotype was found once. The chain carries TRBV4-1 and TRBJ2-1; D tentatively reads TRBD1 or TRBD2 (6 bases each). The length of the CDR3 is 17 residues. Germline CDR1 MGHRA, CDR2 YSYEKL. Deletions cut 4 bases from V and 9 bases from J, with 25 bases between. CDR3 amino acids: CASSPTSFRGLISEQFF. Here the CDR3 DNA reads TGCGCCAGCAGCCCAACCTCCTTTCGGGGGCTCATAAGTGAGCAGTTCTTC.

V usage is TRBV3-1 and J usage is TRBJ1-1; 7 nucleotides agree with TRBD1. Germline V lookup: CDR1 LGHDT, CDR2 YNNKEL (reference sequence). The CDR3 length is 13 residues. V shed 7 bases and J 6 bases; nucleotides not matched to a gene: 8. In DNA, the CDR3 is TGTGCCAGCAACCCTTCAGGACAGGCTGAAGCTTTCTTT. It specifies CASNPSGQAEAFF.

This clonotype was detected only a few times. The chain recombines TRBV12-3 or TRBV12-4 with TRBJ2-7; the D gene is possibly TRBD2 (5 bases). The germline V and J ends were trimmed by 3 bases and 3 bases, with 9 bases remaining between them. The CDR3 contains 13 residues. CDR3: CASSFGENYEQYF. In nucleotides, the CDR3 is TGTGCCAGCAGTTTCGGGGAGAACTACGAGCAGTACTTC.

This clonotype was picked up a small number of times. The chain couples TRBV5-1 to TRBJ2-7, with D possibly matching TRBD1 (5 bases). The V end was cut by 0 bases, the J end by 4 bases, with 14 bases between. The CDR3 runs 15 residues. CDR1 is SGHRS and CDR2 is YFSETQ in the germline V gene. CDR3 in amino acids: CASSLDRTPMYEQYF. CDR3 coding DNA: TGCGCCAGCAGCTTGGACAGGACCCCGATGTACGAGCAGTACTTC.

The chain uses TRBV4-1 and TRBJ2-7; D possibly uses TRBD1 or TRBD2 (5 bases each). Germline V CDR1 and CDR2: MGHRA, YSYEKL. CDR3 length: 15 residues. The V gene lost 1 base and the J gene lost 5 bases, with 15 bases spanning the gap. CDR3 sequence reads: CASSQVLFSGHEQYF. In nucleotides, the CDR3 is TGCGCCAGCAGCCAAGTTCTCTTTTCGGGGCACGAGCAGTACTTC.

This clonotype was picked up a small number of times. This chain joins TRBV3-1 and TRBJ2-1, with D maybe TRBD1 (6 bases). The J call is uncertain, as TRBJ2-7 better fits the DNA end. This CDR3 has 15 amino acids. Germline V gives CDR1 LGHDT, CDR2 YNNKEL (reference sequence). As DNA, the CDR3 is TGTGCCAGCAGCTCCCGGACAGTTTTCGGGAATGAGCAGTACTTC. Encoded protein: CASSSRTVFGNEQYF.

CDR3 coding DNA: TGTGCCAGCAGCCCTGGGCGGGGTAATTCTCTCGAGCAGTACTTC. Amino acids: CASSPGRGNSLEQYF. This rearrangement joins TRBV7-2 to TRBJ2-7; a weak D match, TRBD2 (6 bases). The CDR3 consists of 15 residues. Trimming shortened V by 5 bases and J by 6 bases, and 20 bases separated the two germline ends. CDR1 is SGHTA and CDR2 is FQGNSA in the germline V gene.

The chain carries TRBV5-4 and TRBJ2-7; D is unresolved. V was shortened by 4 bases and J by 4 bases, with 24 bases between the two germline ends. CDR3 length equals 17 residues. The germline gives CDR1 SGHNT, CDR2 YYREEE (reference sequence). DNA for the CDR3: TGTGCCAGCAGCCTACTCACGCCGAGTGGGTCGACTTACGAGCAGTACTTC. It encodes CASSLLTPSGSTYEQYF.

V and J are TRBV6-1 and TRBJ2-1, with 7 nucleotides matching TRBD1. With V trimmed by 6 bases and J by 0 bases, 2 bases remained unmatched. Germline CDR1 MNHNS, CDR2 SASEGT. CDR3 length equals 14 residues. The CDR3 is CASRRGPSYNEQFF. The DNA for the CDR3 is TGTGCCAGCAGGAGGGGGCCCTCCTACAATGAGCAGTTCTTC.

There are a few counts of this clonotype. The chain recombines TRBV20-1 with TRBJ2-7, with TRBD2 identical over 9 bases. J gave up 3 bases and V 1 base, and 7 bases lay outside the gene matches. The germline gives CDR1 DFQATT, CDR2 SNEGSKA (reference sequence). The CDR3 is made up of 15 amino acids. DNA of the CDR3: TGCAGTGCTAGAGCTCCCGGGACTAGCCACTACGAGCAGTACTTC. It is translated as CSARAPGTSHYEQYF.